Listed below are T cell receptor beta chains from one sample, sequenced in a study of shared clonotypes between healthy human individuals. The assay was immunoSEQ multiplex PCR, and TCRdb's table has in-frame clones only and misses some. The sample holds about 1.1 million clones, about 80% seen once. Sequencing was done on a sample of memory CD4+ T cells from PBMCs. The receptor set was obtained from a man aged 18 to 35 in good health. Some clones in this sample may be carry-over from other donors' samples. CDR3s include the opening cysteine and the closing phenylalanine or tryptophan. Each record gives: clone size, V gene, J gene, D gene, CDR3 protein, CDR3 DNA. A D gene is named only where the DNA matches it firmly. Not all rows give a size; the values are once, few, many and, for expanded clones, a class.

.,TRBV9,TRBJ1-4,.,CASSVDGGGREKLFF,TGTGCCAGCAGCGTAGACGGCGGGGGGCGTGAAAAACTGTTTTTT
.,TRBV5-1,TRBJ2-5,.,CASHFGQIQETQYF,TGCGCCAGCCACTTCGGGCAGATCCAAGAGACCCAGTACTTC
.,TRBV28,TRBJ1-1,.,CASSEGTGIGDFF,TGTGCCAGCAGCGAAGGGACGGGCATAGGGGATTTCTTT
.,TRBV7-6,TRBJ2-3,.,CASSVGPGRWDTQYF,TGTGCCAGCAGCGTGGGACCGGGACGGTGGGATACGCAGTATTTT
.,TRBV18,TRBJ2-7,TRBD1,CASSPFGQEDYEQYF,TGTGCCAGCTCACCGTTCGGACAGGAAGACTACGAGCAGTACTTC
.,TRBV7-2,TRBJ1-5,.,CASSLDSDGQPQHF,TGTGCCAGCAGCTTGGACAGCGACGGGCAGCCCCAGCATTTT
once,TRBV7-9,TRBJ1-2,.,CASSRTEGHGGYTF,TGTGCCAGCAGCCGGACTGAGGGACATGGTGGCTACACCTTC
many,TRBV29-1,TRBJ2-3,.,CSVNESTDTQYF,TGCAGCGTTAACGAAAGCACAGATACGCAGTATTTT
few,TRBV11-2,TRBJ1-1,.,CASSFPSLETEAFF,TGTGCCAGCAGCTTCCCCTCGTTAGAAACTGAAGCTTTCTTT
.,TRBV14,TRBJ1-1,TRBD1,CASSQEPRRTGYITEAFF,TGTGCCAGCAGCCAAGAACCCCGCCGGACAGGGTACATAACTGAAGCTTTCTTT
few,TRBV5-6,TRBJ1-4,.,CASSTTGSTNEKLFF,TGTGCCAGCAGCACTACAGGGTCCACTAATGAAAAACTGTTTTTT
.,TRBV28,TRBJ1-2,.,CASSSLPSDSAYVGYTF,TGTGCCAGCAGTTCCTTACCCTCGGACAGCGCGTACGTAGGCTACACCTTC
once,TRBV27,TRBJ2-2,.,CASTSRGRTGELFF,TGTGCCAGCACCTCCCGGGGAAGGACCGGGGAGCTGTTTTTT
.,TRBV7-2,TRBJ2-3,.,CASSLALDFTDTQYF,TGTGCCAGCAGCTTAGCCCTGGACTTCACAGATACGCAGTATTTT
.,TRBV4-2,TRBJ1-4,.,CASSQWGAGANEKLFF,TGTGCCAGCAGCCAATGGGGGGCGGGAGCTAATGAAAAACTGTTTTTT
.,TRBV9,TRBJ1-4,.,CASSRVGEKLFF,TGTGCCAGTTCCAGGGTTGGGGAAAAACTGTTTTTT
many,TRBV4-1,TRBJ2-5,.,CASSPSGSETQYF,TGCGCCAGCAGTCCGTCGGGTTCGGAGACCCAGTACTTC
.,TRBV7-6,TRBJ2-5,TRBD1,CASSWRGQGPWETQYF,TGTGCCAGCAGCTGGCGAGGACAGGGACCTTGGGAGACCCAGTACTTC
.,TRBV6-1,TRBJ2-3,.,CASRAVVSTDTQYF,TGTGCCAGCAGGGCAGTAGTTTCCACAGATACGCAGTATTTT
few,TRBV2,TRBJ1-2,.,CASSQGQTYGYTF,TGTGCCAGCAGTCAGGGGCAGACCTATGGCTACACCTTC
few,TRBV27,TRBJ2-2,.,CASSLWGGEGTGELFF,TGTGCCAGCAGTTTGTGGGGGGGCGAAGGCACCGGGGAGCTGTTTTTT
.,TRBV11-3,TRBJ2-1,TRBD1,CASSPGQGSYNEQFF,TGTGCCAGCAGCCCGGGACAGGGCTCCTACAATGAGCAGTTCTTC
.,TRBV10-3,TRBJ1-5,TRBD1,CAISDYTGDNQPQHF,TGTGCCATCAGTGATTACACAGGGGACAATCAGCCCCAGCATTTT
.,TRBV7-9,TRBJ1-4,.,CASSNEKLFF,TGTGCCAGCTCCAATGAAAAACTGTTTTTT
.,TRBV11-2,TRBJ2-5,.,CASSSDPETQYF,TGTGCCAGCAGCTCTGATCCGGAGACCCAGTACTTC
.,TRBV18,TRBJ2-1,.,CASSPPLLLSGNEQFF,TGTGCCAGCTCACCACCGCTCCTATTATCCGGCAATGAGCAGTTCTTC
.,TRBV7-8,TRBJ2-3,TRBD2,CAIPRRLAGGDTQYF,TGTGCCATCCCAAGGCGGCTAGCGGGAGGAGATACGCAGTATTTT
.,TRBV7-2,TRBJ2-3,.,CASSLALASDTQYF,TGTGCCAGCAGCTTAGCGCTAGCTTCAGATACGCAGTATTTT
.,TRBV5-1,TRBJ2-5,TRBD1,CASSSKQGMGETQYF,TGCGCCAGCAGCTCGAAACAGGGGATGGGGGAGACCCAGTACTTC
.,TRBV27,TRBJ2-5,TRBD2,CASSSLDWEGSETQYF,TGTGCCAGCAGTTCCCTAGACTGGGAGGGGAGTGAGACCCAGTACTTC
.,TRBV7-9,TRBJ2-7,.,CASSSTIGRAHEQYF,TGTGCCAGCAGCTCCACCATTGGCAGGGCCCACGAGCAGTACTTC
.,TRBV9,TRBJ2-7,.,CASSVAAGGAVYEQYF,TGTGCCAGCAGCGTAGCCGCGGGCGGAGCGGTCTACGAGCAGTACTTC
once,TRBV6-1,TRBJ2-7,.,CAISVNGPGSPYEQYF,TGTGCCATCAGTGTAAATGGGCCAGGGAGTCCCTACGAGCAGTACTTC
.,TRBV5-6,TRBJ2-3,TRBD2,CASSLVLAGATSTDTQYF,TGTGCCAGCAGCTTGGTACTAGCGGGAGCGACTAGCACAGATACGCAGTATTTT
few,TRBV20-1,TRBJ2-3,.,CSAYGDTQYF,TGCAGTGCTTACGGAGATACGCAGTATTTT
.,TRBV20-1,TRBJ1-2,.,CSAAGLRGYTF,TGCAGTGCGGCAGGGCTCCGTGGCTACACCTTC
.,TRBV10-3,TRBJ1-4,.,CAISTGSWGEKLFF,TGTGCCATCAGTACCGGGAGCTGGGGAGAAAAACTGTTTTTT
.,TRBV7-9,TRBJ1-1,.,CASSLAAVGRRNEAFF,TGTGCCAGCAGCTTAGCCGCCGTGGGGCGACGCAATGAAGCTTTCTTT
.,TRBV7-2,TRBJ2-7,TRBD1,CASSLYGGQGITEQYF,TGTGCCAGCAGCTTATATGGAGGACAGGGAATAACCGAGCAGTACTTC
.,TRBV7-9,TRBJ2-5,TRBD1,CASSLDAGQGATQYF,TGTGCCAGCAGCTTAGATGCGGGACAGGGGGCGACCCAGTACTTC